This T cell receptor beta chain was retrieved from a study of tumor and adjacent non-tumor tissue in lung cancer. At the level of the study: The cohort had roughly 12 adenocarcinoma, a couple of squamous cell and 1 small cell patients. Patients were aged roughly 30 to 76, about 10 men and about 5 women, stage I to III. Whole-study findings and limits: Compared with tumor, normal lung showed significantly lower TCR diversity.

This sample's RNA came from whole unsorted tissue. This non-tumor lung sample came from over 3 cm beyond the tumor edge. Chemotherapy-naive patients with new lung cancer underwent thoracic surgery in China, August–late 2014. The CDR3 is 12 amino acids. Losses at the gene ends were 9 bases for V and 1 base for J; bases not matched to a gene: 2. Per germline, CDR1 ENHRY and CDR2 SYGVKD. TCRbeta libraries were built with three rounds of nested PCR, modified from ARM-PCR. TCRdb processed the multiplex PCR reads anew with MiXCR; each CDR3 protein has one entry. In the table there are approximately 100,000 distinct CDR3 sequences, about 64% of which are singletons. As to this clonotype: Its target is unknown.

Material: distant non-tumor lung tissue. This TCR came from a man in his sixties with non-small cell lung cancer. The chain links TRBV10-3 to TRBJ2-7; 8 bases match TRBD2. CDR3 protein: CAMAGGSYEQYF. CDR3 nucleotides: TGTGCCATGGCGGGAGGTTCCTACGAGCAGTACTTC.